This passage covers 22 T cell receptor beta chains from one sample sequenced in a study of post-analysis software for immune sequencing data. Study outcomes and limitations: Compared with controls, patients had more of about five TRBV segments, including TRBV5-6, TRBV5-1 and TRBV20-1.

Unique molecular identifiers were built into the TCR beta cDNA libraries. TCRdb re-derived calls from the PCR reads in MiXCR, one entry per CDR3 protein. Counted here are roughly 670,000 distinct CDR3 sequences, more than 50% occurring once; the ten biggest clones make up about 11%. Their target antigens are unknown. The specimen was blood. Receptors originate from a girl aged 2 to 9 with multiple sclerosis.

In nucleotides, the CDR3 is TGTGCCATCAGGGGGACAACAGGGTGGGGCACCGGGGAGCTGTTTTTT. This sequence encodes CAIRGTTGWGTGELFF. The gene calls are TRBV10-3 and TRBJ2-2; D might be TRBD1 (6 bases). This CDR3 comprises 16 residues. The V end lost 6 bases, the J end lost 4 bases, and 18 bases lay between the germline ends. The germline CDR1 and CDR2 sequences are ENHRY and SYGVKD.

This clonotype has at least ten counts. CDR3 in DNA: TGTGCCAGCAGTTTAATGGGGTACGAGCAGTACTTC. This codes for CASSLMGYEQYF. The chain couples TRBV12-3 or TRBV12-4 to TRBJ2-7; no clear D gene. The length of the CDR3 is 12 residues. The V end was cut by 2 bases, the J end by 4 bases, with 6 bases between.

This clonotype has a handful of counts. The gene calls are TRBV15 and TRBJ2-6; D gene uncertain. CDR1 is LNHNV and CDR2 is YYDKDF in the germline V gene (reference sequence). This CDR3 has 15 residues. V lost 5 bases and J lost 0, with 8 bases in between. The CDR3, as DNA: TGTGCCACCAGCCGCAGAGGCTCTGGGGCCAACGTCCTGACTTTC. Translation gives CATSRRGSGANVLTF.

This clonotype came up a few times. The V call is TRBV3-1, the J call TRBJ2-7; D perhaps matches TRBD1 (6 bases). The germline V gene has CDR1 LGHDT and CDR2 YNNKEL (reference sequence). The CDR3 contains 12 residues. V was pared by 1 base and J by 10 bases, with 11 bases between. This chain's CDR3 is CASSQGDNRQYF. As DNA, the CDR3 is TGTGCCAGCAGCCAAGGGGACAACCGTCAGTACTTC.

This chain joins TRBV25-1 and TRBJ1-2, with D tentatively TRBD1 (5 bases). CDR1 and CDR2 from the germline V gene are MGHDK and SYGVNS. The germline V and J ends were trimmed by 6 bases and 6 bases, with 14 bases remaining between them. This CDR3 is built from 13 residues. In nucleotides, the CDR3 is TGTGCCAGCAGCTGGGCAGGGCCTGATGGCTACACCTTC. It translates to CASSWAGPDGYTF.

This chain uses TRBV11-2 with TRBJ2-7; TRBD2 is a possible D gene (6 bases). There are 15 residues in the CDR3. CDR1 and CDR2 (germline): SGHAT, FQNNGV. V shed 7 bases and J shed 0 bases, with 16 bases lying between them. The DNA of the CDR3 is TGTGCCAGCACCATAGGGGCGGGGCCCTCCTACGAGCAGTACTTC. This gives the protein CASTIGAGPSYEQYF.

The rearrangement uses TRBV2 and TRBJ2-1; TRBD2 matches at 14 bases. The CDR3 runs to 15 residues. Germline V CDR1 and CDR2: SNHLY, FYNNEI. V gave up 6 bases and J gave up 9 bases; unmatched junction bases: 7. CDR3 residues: CASSGGLAGGGEQFF. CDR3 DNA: TGTGCCAGCAGCGGCGGACTAGCGGGAGGCGGTGAGCAGTTCTTC.

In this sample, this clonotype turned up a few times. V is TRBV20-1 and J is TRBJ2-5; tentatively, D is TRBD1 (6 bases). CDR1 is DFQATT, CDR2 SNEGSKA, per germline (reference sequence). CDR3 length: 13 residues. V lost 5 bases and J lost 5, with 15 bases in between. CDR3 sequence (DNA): TGCAGTGCTGGACAGCCAGGGCGGGAGACCCAGTACTTC. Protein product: CSAGQPGRETQYF.

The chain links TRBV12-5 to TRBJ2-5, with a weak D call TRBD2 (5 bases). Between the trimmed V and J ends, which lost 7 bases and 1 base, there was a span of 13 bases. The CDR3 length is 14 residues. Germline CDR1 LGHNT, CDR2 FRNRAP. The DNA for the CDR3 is TGTGCTAGTGCCCAAGGAGAGGGCCAAGAGACCCAGTACTTC. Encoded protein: CASAQGEGQETQYF.

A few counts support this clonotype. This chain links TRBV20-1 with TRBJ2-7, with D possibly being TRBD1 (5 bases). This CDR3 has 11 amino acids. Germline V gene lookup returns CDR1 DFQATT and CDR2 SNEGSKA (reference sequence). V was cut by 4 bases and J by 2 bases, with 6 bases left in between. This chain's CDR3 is CSATGTYEQYF. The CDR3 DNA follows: TGCAGTGCTACAGGGACCTACGAGCAGTACTTC.

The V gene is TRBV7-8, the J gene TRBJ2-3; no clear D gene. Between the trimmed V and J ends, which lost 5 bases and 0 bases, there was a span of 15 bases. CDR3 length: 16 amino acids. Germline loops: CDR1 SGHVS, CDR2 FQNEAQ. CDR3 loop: CASSPLRAASTDTQYF. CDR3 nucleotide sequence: TGTGCCAGCAGCCCCCTCCGGGCAGCTAGCACAGATACGCAGTATTTT.

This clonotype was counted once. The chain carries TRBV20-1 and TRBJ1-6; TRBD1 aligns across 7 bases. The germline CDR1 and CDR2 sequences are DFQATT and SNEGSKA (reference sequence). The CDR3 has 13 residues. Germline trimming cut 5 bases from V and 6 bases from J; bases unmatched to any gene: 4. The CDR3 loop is CSAPGQSNSPLHF. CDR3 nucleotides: TGCAGTGCTCCGGGACAGTCTAATTCACCCCTCCACTTT.

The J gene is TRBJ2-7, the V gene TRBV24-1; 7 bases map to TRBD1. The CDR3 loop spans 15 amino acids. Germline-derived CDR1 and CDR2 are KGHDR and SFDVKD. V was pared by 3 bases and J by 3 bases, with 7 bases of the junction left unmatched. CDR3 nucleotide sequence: TGTGCCACCAGTGATGCTCCGGGACAGAACTACGAGCAGTACTTC. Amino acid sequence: CATSDAPGQNYEQYF.

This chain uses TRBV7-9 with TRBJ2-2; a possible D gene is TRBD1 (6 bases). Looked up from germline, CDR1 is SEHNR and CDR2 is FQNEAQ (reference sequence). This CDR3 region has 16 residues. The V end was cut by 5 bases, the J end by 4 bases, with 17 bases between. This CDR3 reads CASSASKQGPTGELFF. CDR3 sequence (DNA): TGTGCCAGCAGCGCCTCCAAACAGGGTCCCACCGGGGAGCTGTTTTTT.

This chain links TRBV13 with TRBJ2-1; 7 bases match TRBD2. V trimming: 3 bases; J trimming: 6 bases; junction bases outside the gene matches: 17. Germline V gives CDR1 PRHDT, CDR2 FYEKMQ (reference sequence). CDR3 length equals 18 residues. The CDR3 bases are TGTGCCAGCAGCTTTGGGACTATGTCTGTGGGGTGGTCCAATGAGCAGTTCTTC. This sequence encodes CASSFGTMSVGWSNEQFF.

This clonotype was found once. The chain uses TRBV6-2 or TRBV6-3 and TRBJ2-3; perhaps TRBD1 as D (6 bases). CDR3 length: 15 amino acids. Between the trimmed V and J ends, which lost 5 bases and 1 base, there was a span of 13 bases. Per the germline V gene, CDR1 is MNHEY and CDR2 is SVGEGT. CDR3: CASSRTVSRTDTQYF. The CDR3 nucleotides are TGTGCCAGCAGTCGGACAGTTTCCCGCACAGATACGCAGTATTTT.

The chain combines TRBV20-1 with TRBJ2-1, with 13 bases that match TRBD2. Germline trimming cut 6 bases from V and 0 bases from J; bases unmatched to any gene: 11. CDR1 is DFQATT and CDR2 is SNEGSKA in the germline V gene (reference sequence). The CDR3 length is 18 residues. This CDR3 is CSALWTSGRTSSYNEQFF. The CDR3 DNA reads TGCAGTGCGCTTTGGACTAGCGGGAGAACCAGCTCCTACAATGAGCAGTTCTTC.

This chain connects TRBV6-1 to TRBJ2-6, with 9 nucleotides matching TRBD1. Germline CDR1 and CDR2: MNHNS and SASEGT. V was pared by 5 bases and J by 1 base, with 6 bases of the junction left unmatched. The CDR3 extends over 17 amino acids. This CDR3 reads CASSPQGARSGANVLTF. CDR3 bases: TGTGCCAGCAGTCCACAGGGGGCGCGATCTGGGGCCAACGTCCTGACTTTC.

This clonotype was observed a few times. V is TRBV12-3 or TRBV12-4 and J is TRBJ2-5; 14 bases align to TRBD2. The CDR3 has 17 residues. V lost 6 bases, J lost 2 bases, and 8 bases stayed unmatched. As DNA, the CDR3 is TGTGCCAGCAGCCGCGGACTAGCGGGAGGAGGACAAGAGACCCAGTACTTC. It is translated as CASSRGLAGGGQETQYF.

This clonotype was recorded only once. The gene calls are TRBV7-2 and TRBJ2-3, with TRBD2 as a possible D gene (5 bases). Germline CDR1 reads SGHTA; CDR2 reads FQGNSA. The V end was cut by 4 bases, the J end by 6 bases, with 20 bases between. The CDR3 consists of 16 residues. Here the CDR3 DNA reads TGTGCCAGCAGCTCCCAATTGTTAGCGTATGCGGATACGCAGTATTTT. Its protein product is CASSSQLLAYADTQYF.

As DNA, the CDR3 is TGTGCCAGCAGGCCGAACAGGGGTAGCACAGATACGCAGTATTTT. Translation: CASRPNRGSTDTQYF. The J gene is TRBJ2-3, the V gene TRBV7-9; 7 bases are a match to TRBD1. The trim removed 6 bases at V and 0 bases at J, leaving 6 bases unmatched. Germline assignment: CDR1 SEHNR and CDR2 FQNEAQ (reference sequence). The CDR3 spans 15 residues.

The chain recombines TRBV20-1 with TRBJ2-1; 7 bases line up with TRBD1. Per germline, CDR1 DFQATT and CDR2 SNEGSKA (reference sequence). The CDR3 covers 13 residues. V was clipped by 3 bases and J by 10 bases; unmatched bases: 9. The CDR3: CSASHATDREQFF. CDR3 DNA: TGCAGTGCTAGCCACGCGACGGACAGGGAGCAGTTCTTC.